These 11 T cell receptor beta chains originate from one sample sequenced in a study of shared clonotypes between healthy human individuals. Naive CD8 isolation took CD45RO-negative cells positively selected for CCR7 and excluded terminally differentiated effector memory CD45RA+ cells. Assay used: immunoSEQ multiplex PCR; TCRdb lists only in-frame clones, some missing. The table shows about 2 million clones, with 85% to 95% occurring only once. What was sequenced was naive CD8+ T cells sorted from blood. Source of these receptors: a man between 18 and 29 years old in good health.

The genes are TRBV19 and TRBJ2-3; unclear D gene. The germline V gene encodes CDR1 LNHDA and CDR2 SQIVND (reference sequence). Trimming left V 5 bases short and J 2 bases short, with 14 bases between. There are 15 residues in the CDR3. The CDR3 DNA reads as TGTGCCAGTAGTCCTCTGAGGACCAACACAGATACGCAGTATTTT. Its protein is CASSPLRTNTDTQYF.

The chain recombines TRBV5-6 with TRBJ2-3, with D possibly matching TRBD2 (5 bases). CDR3 length: 15 amino acids. Trimming took 3 bases from V and 2 from J, leaving 13 bases between them. The V gene's germline CDR1 is SGHDT and CDR2 YYEEEE. CDR3 region: CASSYTSESTDTQYF. The CDR3 coding sequence is TGTGCCAGCAGCTACACTAGTGAGTCCACAGATACGCAGTATTTT.

The CDR3 bases are TGCGCCAGCAGCTTGTGGACCCTTGGCAGTGCCCTCGGTGAGCAGTACTTC. Translated: CASSLWTLGSALGEQYF. V is TRBV5-1 and J is TRBJ2-7, with D hard to call. Germline V gene sequence: CDR1 SGHRS, CDR2 YFSETQ. The V end was cut by 1 base, the J end by 7 bases, with 24 bases between. CDR3 length: 17 residues.

The rearrangement joins TRBV27 to TRBJ1-1, with 8 bases lining up with TRBD1. This CDR3 contains 14 residues. V lost 3 bases to trimming and J lost 6 bases; unmatched junction nucleotides: 6. Germline V gene sequence: CDR1 MNHEY, CDR2 SMNVEV (reference sequence). CDR3 in DNA: TGTGCCAGCAGTTTCCTCGGACAGGGCCCTGAAGCTTTCTTT. It specifies CASSFLGQGPEAFF.

This chain connects TRBV4-3 to TRBJ2-3; the match to TRBD2 covers 10 bases. After removal of 4 bases from V and 0 bases from J, the junction contained 13 bases not matched to a gene. The CDR3 has 19 amino acids. The germline gives CDR1 LGHNA, CDR2 YSLEER. The CDR3 loop is CASSPRPSGSPGSTDTQYF. Here the CDR3 DNA reads TGCGCCAGCAGCCCCCGGCCTAGCGGGAGCCCTGGGAGCACAGATACGCAGTATTTT.

This chain uses TRBV6-6 with TRBJ1-1, with 7 bases matching TRBD1. CDR1 MNHNY and CDR2 SVGAGI come from the germline V gene (reference sequence). J gave up 1 base and V 5 bases, and 4 bases lay outside the gene matches. This CDR3 region has 14 residues. CDR3 amino acids: CASSDDRANTEAFF. DNA of the CDR3: TGTGCCAGCAGTGACGACAGGGCGAACACTGAAGCTTTCTTT.

This clone was counted a single time. This rearrangement joins TRBV2 to TRBJ2-7, with 11 bases lining up with TRBD1. The CDR3 contains 16 residues. Germline V CDR1 and CDR2: SNHLY, FYNNEI. After removal of 4 bases from V and 5 bases from J, the junction contained 10 bases not matched to a gene. CDR3 sequence reads: CASSVEFGQGANEQYF. CDR3 DNA: TGTGCCAGCAGTGTAGAGTTCGGACAGGGGGCCAACGAGCAGTACTTC.

The chain has TRBV15 and TRBJ2-7, with a possible D match to TRBD2 (7 bases). V shed 1 base and J shed 0 bases, with 10 bases lying between them. CDR3 length: 15 residues. The germline V gene encodes CDR1 LNHNV and CDR2 YYDKDF (reference sequence). As DNA, the CDR3 is TGTGCCACCAGCAGAGGGGAGGGGGACTCCTACGAGCAGTACTTC. Translated, it gives CATSRGEGDSYEQYF.

The chain employs TRBV19 and TRBJ1-4; tentative D call: TRBD1 (5 bases). CDR1 is LNHDA and CDR2 is SQIVND in the germline V gene (reference sequence). The CDR3 extends over 14 amino acids. The V and J ends lost 3 bases and 6 bases respectively, with 11 bases between them. In DNA form, the CDR3 reads TGTGCCAGTAGTATCGGCGAGGGGCATGAAAAACTGTTTTTT. Encoded protein: CASSIGEGHEKLFF.

The chain is built from TRBV5-4 and TRBJ2-4; 8 bases map to TRBD1. From germline, CDR1 is SGHNT and CDR2 YYREEE (reference sequence). V shed 6 bases, J shed 6 bases, and the junction held 5 bases outside the gene matches. The CDR3 has 13 residues. CDR3 coding DNA: TGTGCCAGCAAGGGACAGGAAACAAACATTCAGTACTTC. Its translation is CASKGQETNIQYF.

This chain links TRBV27 with TRBJ1-5; 7 bases match TRBD1. Germline values: CDR1 MNHEY, CDR2 SMNVEV (reference sequence). This CDR3 is 19 amino acids long. Trimming at V came to 4 bases and at J to 1 base, leaving 16 bases not matched to a gene. The CDR3 sequence: CASSSTGLNFLSSNQPQHF. For the CDR3, the DNA is TGTGCCAGCAGTTCGACAGGGTTAAATTTTCTGTCGAGCAATCAGCCCCAGCATTTT.